This TCR beta chain was sequenced during a study of shared clonotypes between healthy human individuals. The healthy adult donors were HIV-negative and reported no recent acute infections or vaccinations. V gave up 2 bases and J gave up 10 bases; unmatched junction bases: 2. This CDR3 comprises 13 residues. The germline V gene has CDR1 SGHTA and CDR2 FQGTGA. As processed by the authors: ImmunoSEQ supplied junction-only sequences lacking quality scores, so filtering was different. Clones were sequenced by immunoSEQ multiplex PCR, and TCRdb holds only the in-frame ones, with some missing. That table supplies the V and J calls and clone size; D and trimming were determined from the DNA. The sample lists about 460,000 clones; approximately 77% were seen once. This clone has more than one count but fewer than ten.

The chain couples TRBV7-3 to TRBJ2-1, with TRBD1 matching 10 bases. This TCR came from a woman between 40 and 55 years old in good health. Some clones in this sample may be carry-over from other donors' samples. Sample: PBMCs. The CDR3: CASSLDRGREQFF. As DNA, the CDR3 is TGTGCCAGCAGCTTAGACAGGGGGCGGGAGCAGTTCTTC.